The 11 T cell receptor beta chains reported below all come from one sample, sequenced in a study of sequential checkpoint blockade in melanoma. Measured with immunoSEQ multiplex PCR; TCRdb has only the in-frame clones, and not every one. This sample yields around 20,000 clones, of which over 75% are seen a single time; approximately 30% belongs to the top ten. As to treatment: randomized to nivolumab then ipilimumab (arm A) or the reverse (arm B). Sample: CD8+ T cells sorted from blood (inferred from file names), taken from a patient given nivolumab and ipilimumab in sequence. These TCRs come from a human donor with melanoma.

J is TRBJ2-7 and V is TRBV27; D possibly corresponds to TRBD1 (5 bases). V was cut by 3 bases and J by 2 bases, with 11 bases left in between. The CDR3 runs to 14 residues. From germline, CDR1 is MNHEY and CDR2 SMNVEV (reference sequence). CDR3 protein: CASSLLDKAYEQYF. The CDR3 nucleotides read TGTGCCAGCAGTTTGTTGGACAAGGCCTACGAGCAGTACTTC.

CDR3: CASSPSGTGAFF. Written as DNA, the CDR3 is TGTGCCAGCAGCCCCTCCGGGACAGGGGCTTTCTTT. This rearrangement joins TRBV5-6 to TRBJ1-1, with 9 bases fitting TRBD1. The CDR3 sequence is 12 residues long. The germline V gene has CDR1 SGHDT and CDR2 YYEEEE. Trimming at V came to 4 bases and at J to 11 bases, leaving 6 bases not matched to a gene.

This clone has just one count. J is TRBJ1-1 and V is TRBV5-6; D might be TRBD1 (5 bases). The CDR3 loop spans 15 amino acids. Per germline, CDR1 SGHDT and CDR2 YYEEEE. Trimming left V 0 bases short and J 4 bases short, with 13 bases between. The CDR3 region is CASSLGQAGGTEAFF. The CDR3, as DNA: TGTGCCAGCAGCTTGGGGCAGGCCGGGGGCACTGAAGCTTTCTTT.

V gene TRBV6-5 combines with J gene TRBJ1-5, with TRBD1 identical over 11 bases. The CDR3 is 14 amino acids. Per germline, CDR1 MNHEY and CDR2 SVGAGI. The J segment lost 6 bases and the V segment lost 6 bases, leaving 4 bases of the junction unmatched. CDR3 DNA: TGTGCCAGCAGCCATGGGACAGGGGGTCAGCCCCAGCATTTT. Translated: CASSHGTGGQPQHF.

This clone showed up just once. This chain joins TRBV4-1 and TRBJ2-7, with unresolved D. Deletions cut 1 base from V and 9 bases from J, with 13 bases between. The CDR3 is made up of 13 amino acids. Germline V lookup: CDR1 MGHRA, CDR2 YSYEKL. The CDR3 bases are TGCGCCAGCAGCCAAGCTCCTGACCTAGGGCAGTACTTC. It specifies CASSQAPDLGQYF.

J is TRBJ2-3 and V is TRBV9; 7 nucleotides match TRBD1. Germline CDR1 is SGDLS and CDR2 is YYNGEE. J lost 0 bases, V lost 3 bases, and 7 bases had no gene match. The CDR3 is 16 residues long. Here the CDR3 DNA reads TGTGCCAGCAGCGAGGGACAGACGGGCAGCACAGATACGCAGTATTTT. Its protein is CASSEGQTGSTDTQYF.

The chain uses TRBV5-1 and TRBJ2-7; 7 positions agree with TRBD1. After removal of 0 bases from V and 3 bases from J, the junction contained 6 bases not matched to a gene. CDR3 length equals 15 residues. Per the germline V gene, CDR1 is SGHRS and CDR2 is YFSETQ. CDR3 sequence (DNA): TGCGCCAGCAGCTTGGGACAGGGTGTAATCTACGAGCAGTACTTC. It specifies CASSLGQGVIYEQYF.

This chain uses TRBV6-5 with TRBJ1-4, with TRBD1 matching 7 bases. The CDR3 sequence is 13 residues long. V lost 6 bases, J lost 8 bases, and 6 bases stayed unmatched. Looked up from germline, CDR1 is MNHEY and CDR2 is SVGAGI. In nucleotides, the CDR3 is TGTGCCAGCAGCCGACAGGGTATAGAAAAACTGTTTTTT. Translated: CASSRQGIEKLFF.

V gene TRBV2 combines with J gene TRBJ1-1; tentatively, D is TRBD1 (5 bases). Trimming cost V 8 bases and J 0 bases, with 13 bases left between them. CDR1 SNHLY and CDR2 FYNNEI come from the germline V gene. The CDR3 contains 14 residues. The CDR3, as DNA: TGTGCCAGCCCGACAGTCTATATGAACACTGAAGCTTTCTTT. Its translation is CASPTVYMNTEAFF.

The chain combines TRBV28 with TRBJ2-1; 12 bases line up with TRBD2. Germline values: CDR1 MDHEN, CDR2 SYDVKM. The CDR3 contains 14 residues. DNA for the CDR3: TGTGGTACTAGCGGGGGGAGCTCCTACAATGAGCAGTTCTTC. Translated: CGTSGGSSYNEQFF.

The chain carries TRBV29-1 and TRBJ2-3; possible D gene TRBD1, 6 bases. The V end lost 5 bases, the J end lost 4 bases, and 10 bases lay between the germline ends. The CDR3 extends over 12 amino acids. CDR1 is SQVTM, CDR2 ANQGSEA, per germline. In DNA, the CDR3 is TGCAGCGTTATCGGACAGCCAGATACGCAGTATTTT. This gives the protein CSVIGQPDTQYF.